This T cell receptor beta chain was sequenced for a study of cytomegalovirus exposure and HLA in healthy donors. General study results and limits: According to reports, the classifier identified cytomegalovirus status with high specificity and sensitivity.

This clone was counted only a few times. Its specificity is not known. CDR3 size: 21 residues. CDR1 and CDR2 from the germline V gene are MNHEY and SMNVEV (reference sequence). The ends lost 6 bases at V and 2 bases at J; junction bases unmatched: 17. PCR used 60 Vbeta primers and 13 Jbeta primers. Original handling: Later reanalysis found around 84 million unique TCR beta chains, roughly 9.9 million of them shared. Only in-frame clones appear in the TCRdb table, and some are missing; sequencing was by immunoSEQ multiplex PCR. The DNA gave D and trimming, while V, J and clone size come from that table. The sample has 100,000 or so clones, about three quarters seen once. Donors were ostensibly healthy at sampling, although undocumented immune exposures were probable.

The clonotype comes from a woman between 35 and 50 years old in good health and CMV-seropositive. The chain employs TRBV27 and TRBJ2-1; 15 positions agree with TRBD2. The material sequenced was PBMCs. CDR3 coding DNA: TGTGCCAGCAGGCCCGGACTAGCGGGAGGGCCGGTGAGTTGGACCTACAATGAGCAGTTCTTC. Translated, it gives CASRPGLAGGPVSWTYNEQFF.